What follows are 23 T cell receptor beta chains derived from one specimen sequenced in a study of somatic mutations in cytotoxic T cells in rheumatoid arthritis. Here immunoSEQ multiplex PCR was the method, and the copy in TCRdb shows in-frame clones only, minus some. The sample carries 10,000 or so clones, roughly 90% recorded once. The specimen was CD4+ T cells sorted from blood. These TCRs come from a woman aged 18-29 years with rheumatoid arthritis.

The chain combines TRBV2 with TRBJ2-1; TRBD1 matches at 10 bases. With 7 bases clipped from V and 6 bases from J, the junction kept 6 bases outside the gene matches. There are 14 residues in the CDR3. The germline CDR1 and CDR2 sequences are SNHLY and FYNNEI. The CDR3 loop is CASIKDRGANEQFF. In DNA form, the CDR3 reads TGTGCCAGCATTAAGGACAGGGGGGCCAATGAGCAGTTCTTC.

The chain uses TRBV4-3 and TRBJ2-3, with 9 bases identical to TRBD1. With 4 bases clipped from V and 7 bases from J, the junction kept 6 bases outside the gene matches. The germline CDR1 and CDR2 sequences are LGHNA and YSLEER. The CDR3 length is 14 residues. CDR3 in DNA: TGCGCCAGCAGCCGAGACAGGGGGAAAAATACGCAGTATTTT. Translating it yields CASSRDRGKNTQYF.

The chain carries TRBV19 and TRBJ2-1, with a possible D match to TRBD2 (6 bases). Germline values: CDR1 LNHDA, CDR2 SQIVND (reference sequence). The CDR3 extends over 14 amino acids. V lost 4 bases and J 6 bases, leaving 13 bases between the germline ends. CDR3 protein: CASSTPGLPNEQFF. The CDR3 nucleotides are TGTGCCAGTAGTACTCCGGGACTTCCCAATGAGCAGTTCTTC.

The chain combines TRBV4-3 with TRBJ2-7; tentative D call: TRBD1 (6 bases). Trimming shortened V by 4 bases and J by 2 bases, and 21 bases separated the two germline ends. The CDR3 loop spans 17 amino acids. Germline V gene data show CDR1 as LGHNA and CDR2 as YSLEER. For the CDR3, the DNA is TGCGCCAGCAGCCGGGACACCTCTCTGGGTGGGGCCTACGAGCAGTACTTC. It translates to CASSRDTSLGGAYEQYF.

The chain uses TRBV11-2 and TRBJ2-1; 7 bases line up with TRBD2. The length of the CDR3 is 16 residues. Unmatched junction bases numbered 11, after V lost 3 bases and J lost 6 bases. In germline, CDR1 is SGHAT, CDR2 FQNNGV. The CDR3 coding sequence is TGTGCCAGCAGCTTTCGCGGGAGTGGCTACTGCAATGAGCAGTTCTTC. This encodes CASSFRGSGYCNEQFF.

This chain links TRBV7-9 with TRBJ1-6; 7 bases map to TRBD1. This CDR3 is 15 amino acids long. Trimming took 5 bases from V and 5 from J; bases not matched to a gene: 6. Germline CDR1 and CDR2: SEHNR and FQNEAQ (reference sequence). CDR3 in DNA: TGTGCCAGCAGCAACGGACAGGTTAATAATTCACCCCTCCACTTT. Translating it yields CASSNGQVNNSPLHF. Combining the CDR3 with reference TRBV7-9 and TRBJ1-6 gives the whole variable domain DTGVSQNPRHKITKRGQNVTFRCDPISEHNRLYWYRQTLGQGPEFLTYFQNEAQLEKSRLLSDRFSAERPKGSFSTLEIQRTEQGDSAMYLCASSNGQVNNSPLHFGNGTRLTVT.

The rearrangement joins TRBV18 to TRBJ2-2; 10 bases line up with TRBD2. The CDR3 loop spans 16 amino acids. The junction had 1 base not matched to a gene; V was cut back by 3 bases and J by 0 bases. Germline lookup yields CDR1 KGHSH and CDR2 LQKENI. The CDR3 spells CASSPLAGANTGELFF. The CDR3 DNA sequence: TGTGCCAGCTCACCCCTAGCGGGAGCGAACACCGGGGAGCTGTTTTTT. The full variable domain, rest sourced from reference TRBV18 and TRBJ2-2, is NAGVMQNPRHLVRRRGQEARLRCSPMKGHSHVYWYRQLPEEGLKFMVYLQKENIIDESGMPKERFSAEFPKEGPSILRIQQVVRGDSAAYFCASSPLAGANTGELFFGEGSRLTVL.

This sequence joins TRBV6-4 and TRBJ2-1, with 7 bases aligning to TRBD2. This CDR3 spans 15 amino acids. The V gene's germline CDR1 is MRHNA and CDR2 SNTAGT. V gave up 1 base and J gave up 5 bases; unmatched junction bases: 5. CDR3 sequence (DNA): TGTGCCAGCAGTGACTGGGACTACGTCAACAATGAGCAGTTCTTC. This translates into CASSDWDYVNNEQFF.

This sequence joins TRBV5-1 and TRBJ2-7, with TRBD2 identical over 7 bases. Trimming cost V 4 bases and J 7 bases; bases outside gene matches: 14. The germline V gene encodes CDR1 SGHRS and CDR2 YFSETQ. CDR3 length equals 15 residues. The CDR3 sequence: CASSLDGGGPTEQYF. In DNA form, the CDR3 reads TGCGCCAGCAGCCTGGATGGGGGGGGACCTACGGAGCAGTACTTC.

This sequence joins TRBV18 and TRBJ2-7; TRBD2 is a possible D gene (6 bases). Trimming took 2 bases from V and 3 from J, leaving 23 bases between them. The CDR3 covers 18 residues. Germline CDR1 and CDR2: KGHSH and LQKENI. CDR3 nucleotides: TGTGCCAGCTCACCATTGCAAACTACTAGCAGTTTTCTCTACGAGCAGTACTTC. Translated: CASSPLQTTSSFLYEQYF.

This rearrangement joins TRBV7-3 to TRBJ1-1; D remains ambiguous. The CDR3 is 13 residues long. With 5 bases removed from V and 5 bases from J, the gap between germline ends came to 12 bases. Germline V gene data show CDR1 as SGHTA and CDR2 as FQGTGA. The CDR3 DNA sequence: TGTGCCAGCAGCGGCGCCGGGTGGACTGAAGCTTTCTTT. Translated, it gives CASSGAGWTEAFF.

The chain has TRBV6-5 and TRBJ2-5; D perhaps matches TRBD2 (5 bases). Trimming took off 0 bases at V and 5 bases at J, with 10 bases between the two ends. CDR1 and CDR2 (germline): MNHEY, SVGAGI. The CDR3 covers 14 residues. CDR3 sequence: CASSYSMRRETQYF. The CDR3 nucleotides are TGTGCCAGCAGTTACTCGATGAGGAGGGAGACCCAGTACTTC.

Written as DNA, the CDR3 is TGTGCCAGCAGCGCGGACCAGGGGGCTTTCTTT. Translated, it gives CASSADQGAFF. The gene calls are TRBV5-8 and TRBJ1-1; a weak D match, TRBD1 (6 bases). V was cut by 4 bases and J by 11 bases, with 12 bases left in between. Germline loops: CDR1 SGHTS, CDR2 YDEGEE. This CDR3 comprises 11 residues.

Comment on this clone: The sample has other DNA sequences that encode this CDR3 too. The chain carries TRBV6-1 and TRBJ1-5; no firm D call. Germline V gene data show CDR1 as MNHNS and CDR2 as SASEGT. This CDR3 contains 15 residues. V lost 11 bases, J lost 2 bases, and 19 bases lay in between. CDR3 loop: CAGGVGYAGNQPQHF. The CDR3 DNA is TGTGCCGGAGGAGTCGGATATGCTGGCAATCAGCCCCAGCATTTT.

The chain couples TRBV13 to TRBJ2-7, with 7 bases aligning to TRBD1. Germline V gives CDR1 PRHDT, CDR2 FYEKMQ (reference sequence). The V segment lost 5 bases and the J segment 3 bases; nucleotides outside the gene matches: 10. The CDR3 spans 15 residues. The CDR3 is CASSRADRDLYEQYF. In DNA form, the CDR3 reads TGTGCCAGCAGCCGAGCTGACAGGGATCTCTACGAGCAGTACTTC.

The J gene is TRBJ2-6, the V gene TRBV10-2; 7 nucleotides line up with TRBD1. V dropped 11 bases and J dropped 0; count of bases not matched to a gene: 13. This CDR3 is built from 17 residues. CDR1 and CDR2 (germline): WSHSY, SAAADI. This chain's CDR3 is CAGSSGGSHSGANVLTF. The CDR3 DNA reads as TGCGCCGGGAGCTCAGGGGGTTCACACTCTGGGGCCAACGTCCTGACTTTC.

The chain combines TRBV28 with TRBJ2-3; 8 bases agree with TRBD2. Germline CDR1 MDHEN, CDR2 SYDVKM. This CDR3 has 16 amino acids. Trimming took 4 bases from V and 3 from J; bases not matched to a gene: 9. The CDR3 sequence: CASSSTSAAPTDTQYF. In nucleotides, the CDR3 is TGTGCCAGCAGTTCGACTAGCGCCGCACCGACAGATACGCAGTATTTT.

The V gene is TRBV7-3, the J gene TRBJ2-6, with D hard to call. From germline, CDR1 is SGHTA and CDR2 FQGTGA. This CDR3 region has 14 residues. The ends were cut back, 4 bases at V and 4 bases at J, with 8 bases in the middle. CDR3 nucleotide sequence: TGTGCCAGCAGCTCCCAATCAGGGGCCAACGTCCTGACTTTC. This gives the protein CASSSQSGANVLTF.

This chain uses TRBV28 with TRBJ2-5, with D possibly TRBD1 on 6 matching bases. Trimming took off 1 base at V and 5 bases at J, with 14 bases between the two ends. CDR3 size: 15 residues. Germline V gene lookup returns CDR1 MDHEN and CDR2 SYDVKM. CDR3 sequence reads: CASSLYRVGPETQYF. The CDR3 nucleotides read TGTGCCAGCAGTTTATACAGGGTCGGCCCTGAGACCCAGTACTTC.

The chain combines TRBV7-9 with TRBJ1-4, with a tentative D call TRBD1 (5 bases). This CDR3 is 16 amino acids long. Germline CDR1 is SEHNR and CDR2 is FQNEAQ (reference sequence). Trimming took 5 bases from V and 0 from J, leaving 13 bases between them. The CDR3: CASSKGLVATNEKLFF. The CDR3 DNA reads TGTGCCAGCAGCAAGGGACTGGTTGCAACTAATGAAAAACTGTTTTTT.

V gene TRBV7-2 combines with J gene TRBJ2-2; 10 positions agree with TRBD1. J gave up 5 bases and V 1 base, and 4 bases lay outside the gene matches. This CDR3 is built from 16 residues. CDR1 is SGHTA, CDR2 FQGNSA, per germline. The CDR3, as DNA: TGTGCCAGCAGCTTAGGACAGGGGGCAGGTACCGGGGAGCTGTTTTTT. Protein sequence: CASSLGQGAGTGELFF.

The chain has TRBV7-2 and TRBJ2-1, with D maybe TRBD2 (5 bases). Trimming left V 1 base short and J 2 bases short, with 12 bases between. This CDR3 has 16 residues. CDR1 SGHTA and CDR2 FQGNSA come from the germline V gene. CDR3 loop: CASSLVARAAYNEQFF. CDR3 nucleotide sequence: TGTGCCAGCAGCTTAGTAGCCCGAGCGGCCTACAATGAGCAGTTCTTC.

V and J are TRBV2 and TRBJ2-7, with 7 nucleotides matching TRBD1. V was clipped by 6 bases and J by 5 bases; unmatched bases: 10. The germline CDR1 and CDR2 sequences are SNHLY and FYNNEI. The CDR3 covers 14 residues. For the CDR3, the DNA is TGTGCCAGCAGCGCTGTCCAGGGGGTCCACGAGCAGTACTTC. It codes for CASSAVQGVHEQYF.